The 16 T cell receptor beta chains reported below all come from one sample, sequenced in a study of cytomegalovirus exposure and HLA in healthy donors. The protocol was immunoSEQ multiplex PCR, while the TCRdb copy is restricted to in-frame clones and leaves out a portion. This table holds roughly 130,000 clones, roughly four fifths found once. Sequenced: PBMCs. Receptors originate from a woman between 25 and 40 years old in good health and CMV-seronegative.

This clone was observed many times. This sequence joins TRBV6-5 and TRBJ1-1, with 8 bases aligning to TRBD1. This CDR3 is built from 15 residues. Germline lookup yields CDR1 MNHEY and CDR2 SVGAGI. V dropped 5 bases and J dropped 4; count of bases not matched to a gene: 9. CDR3 loop: CASSPFGQGGTEAFF. The CDR3 DNA reads as TGTGCCAGCAGTCCATTCGGACAGGGAGGCACTGAAGCTTTCTTT.

The chain links TRBV7-6 to TRBJ1-3; D may be TRBD1 (5 bases). Germline values: CDR1 SGHVS, CDR2 FNYEAQ. Trimming cost V 0 bases and J 0 bases, with 6 bases left between them. The CDR3 has 15 amino acids. The CDR3 protein is CASSLARGSGNTIYF. The CDR3 coding sequence is TGTGCCAGCAGCTTAGCTAGGGGCTCTGGAAACACCATATATTTT.

The chain couples TRBV5-5 to TRBJ1-2; the match to TRBD1 covers 7 bases. The CDR3 is made up of 16 amino acids. Trimming took 0 bases from V and 5 from J; bases not matched to a gene: 10. Per the germline V gene, CDR1 is SGHKS and CDR2 is YYEKEE (reference sequence). The CDR3 loop is CASSLAEQGVKYGYTF. In DNA, the CDR3 is TGTGCCAGCAGCTTGGCGGAGCAGGGGGTTAAGTATGGCTACACCTTC.

V and J are TRBV6-1 and TRBJ2-7, with TRBD1 identical over 10 bases. Germline trimming cut 7 bases from V and 3 bases from J; bases unmatched to any gene: 9. Germline V gene sequence: CDR1 MNHNS, CDR2 SASEGT. This CDR3 region has 15 residues. This CDR3 is CASKKGGQGIYEQYF. CDR3 in DNA: TGTGCCAGCAAAAAAGGGGGACAGGGGATCTACGAGCAGTACTTC.

This chain joins TRBV5-4 and TRBJ1-2; the D gene is possibly TRBD1 (5 bases). The germline V gene encodes CDR1 SGHNT and CDR2 YYREEE (reference sequence). This CDR3 has 13 amino acids. Trimming removed 0 bases at V and 8 bases at J, with 11 bases between. The CDR3 sequence is CASSLVIGGGYTF. The CDR3 nucleotides read TGTGCCAGCAGCTTGGTTATTGGGGGGGGCTACACCTTC. Looking up the rest from reference TRBV5-4 and TRBJ1-2 gives the full variable domain: ETGVTQSPTHLIKTRGQQVTLRCSSQSGHNTVSWYQQALGQGPQFIFQYYREEENGRGNFPPRFSGLQFPNYSSELNVNALELDDSALYLCASSLVIGGGYTFGSGTRLTVV.

This clone was picked up one time. The rearrangement joins TRBV9 to TRBJ1-2; 7 bases are a match to TRBD1. The germline gives CDR1 SGDLS, CDR2 YYNGEE. V gave up 2 bases and J gave up 8 bases; unmatched junction bases: 6. This CDR3 is built from 13 residues. CDR3 residues: CASSVRQGQGYTF. The CDR3 DNA follows: TGTGCCAGCAGCGTTCGACAGGGTCAGGGCTACACCTTC.

The chain joins TRBV6-6 to TRBJ1-6, with TRBD1 identical over 9 bases. V was pared by 5 bases and J by 7 bases, with 6 bases of the junction left unmatched. The CDR3 extends over 15 amino acids. Germline assignment: CDR1 MNHNY and CDR2 SVGAGI (reference sequence). The CDR3 is CASSGPGQGNSPLHF. The DNA for the CDR3 is TGTGCCAGCAGTGGCCCGGGACAGGGAAATTCACCCCTCCACTTT.

J is TRBJ2-3 and V is TRBV27; 10 bases map to TRBD1. Germline CDR1 and CDR2: MNHEY and SMNVEV (reference sequence). CDR3 length: 17 residues. V shed 0 bases and J 2 bases; nucleotides not matched to a gene: 5. The CDR3 DNA sequence: TGTGCCAGCAGTTTATCAGGGGACAGGGGACCCACAGATACGCAGTATTTT. As protein: CASSLSGDRGPTDTQYF.

The gene calls are TRBV28 and TRBJ1-1, with D tentatively TRBD1 (5 bases). Germline CDR1 is MDHEN and CDR2 is SYDVKM. The CDR3 contains 13 residues. Trimming took 7 bases from V and 6 from J, leaving 15 bases between them. CDR3 coding DNA: TGTGCCAGCACCCGATGGGGGGAAGCTGAAGCTTTCTTT. This sequence encodes CASTRWGEAEAFF. The full variable domain, in which reference TRBV28 and TRBJ1-1 provide the parts outside the CDR3, is DVKVTQSSRYLVKRTGEKVFLECVQDMDHENMFWYRQDPGLGLRLIYFSYDVKMKEKGDIPEGYSVSREKKERFSLILESASTNQTSMYLCASTRWGEAEAFFGQGTRLTVV.

This chain's CDR3 is CASRGRGLGYGYTF. CDR3 coding DNA: TGTGCCAGCAGGGGGAGGGGGTTAGGCTATGGCTACACCTTC. V is TRBV28 and J is TRBJ1-2; perhaps TRBD1 as D (6 bases). The CDR3 has 14 residues. The V gene's germline CDR1 is MDHEN and CDR2 SYDVKM. Trimming took off 6 bases at V and 4 bases at J, with 15 bases between the two ends.

J is TRBJ2-3 and V is TRBV5-1; a weak D match, TRBD2 (5 bases). CDR1 is SGHRS, CDR2 YFSETQ, per germline. The length of the CDR3 is 14 residues. Trimming stripped 0 bases from V and 4 bases from J, with 9 bases between. The CDR3 protein is CASSLDSGADTQYF. The CDR3 coding sequence is TGCGCCAGCAGCTTGGACTCCGGGGCAGATACGCAGTATTTT. The full variable domain, with the rest looked up from reference TRBV5-1 and TRBJ2-3, is KAGVTQTPRYLIKTRGQQVTLSCSPISGHRSVSWYQQTPGQGLQFLFEYFSETQRNKGNFPGRFSGRQFSNSRSEMNVSTLELGDSALYLCASSLDSGADTQYFGPGTRLTVL.

J is TRBJ2-7 and V is TRBV4-1, with a tentative D call TRBD2 (5 bases). V lost 0 bases to trimming and J lost 7 bases, with 13 bases between them. In germline, CDR1 is MGHRA, CDR2 YSYEKL. The CDR3 sequence is 14 residues long. The CDR3 DNA sequence: TGCGCCAGCAGCCAAGATCTATTACGGAGGGAGCAGTACTTC. Translated: CASSQDLLRREQYF.

The V gene is TRBV4-2, the J gene TRBJ2-3; 7 nucleotides match TRBD2. Germline V gives CDR1 LGHNA, CDR2 YNFKEQ. The ends lost 1 base at V and 0 bases at J; junction bases unmatched: 4. The CDR3 consists of 16 residues. CDR3 in amino acids: CASSQVGSGSTDTQYF. The CDR3 DNA sequence: TGTGCCAGCAGCCAAGTGGGTAGCGGGAGCACAGATACGCAGTATTTT.

This clone was detected only once. V and J are TRBV18 and TRBJ2-5; 7 positions agree with TRBD1. This CDR3 contains 14 residues. After removal of 4 bases from V and 1 base from J, the junction contained 3 bases not matched to a gene. CDR1 is KGHSH, CDR2 LQKENI, per germline. For the CDR3, the DNA is TGTGCCAGCTCACACCGGGACAGCCAAGAGACCCAGTACTTC. Its translation is CASSHRDSQETQYF. The entire variable domain, with the rest obtained from reference TRBV18 and TRBJ2-5, is as follows: NAGVMQNPRHLVRRRGQEARLRCSPMKGHSHVYWYRQLPEEGLKFMVYLQKENIIDESGMPKERFSAEFPKEGPSILRIQQVVRGDSAAYFCASSHRDSQETQYFGPGTRLLVL.

The genes are TRBV30 and TRBJ2-5; perhaps TRBD2 as D (5 bases). Germline-derived CDR1 and CDR2 are GTSNPN and SVGIG (reference sequence). V was pared by 1 base and J by 5 bases, with 11 bases between. This CDR3 comprises 13 residues. CDR3 DNA sequence: TGTGCCTGGAGTGGAAGAGGCGGGGAGACCCAGTACTTC. It translates to CAWSGRGGETQYF.

The V gene is TRBV5-1, the J gene TRBJ2-7, with D perhaps matching TRBD1 (6 bases). The CDR3 has 14 amino acids. Trimming cost V 6 bases and J 0 bases, with 13 bases left between them. Germline V gene lookup returns CDR1 SGHRS and CDR2 YFSETQ. The CDR3 sequence is CASNVGQRSYEQYF. CDR3 nucleotide sequence: TGCGCCAGCAATGTTGGACAGCGCTCCTACGAGCAGTACTTC.